The clone carrying this TCR beta chain is termed medium-sized. The antigen remains undetermined. It was with 60 Vbeta and 13 Jbeta primers that the PCR ran. Sequencing was performed with immunoSEQ multiplex PCR; in TCRdb, only in-frame clones are kept and a portion is missing. In the table there are around 130,000 clones, over 70% of which are singletons. The data are from a study of cytomegalovirus exposure and HLA in healthy donors. Overall study results and limits: A missense variant in DCLRE1C was later tied to TCR beta V- and J-gene trimming.

The germline V gene has CDR1 SEHNR and CDR2 FQNEAQ (reference sequence). The CDR3 has 15 residues. The V and J ends lost 1 base and 7 bases respectively, with 14 bases between them. The origin of this receptor is a man aged 30 to 45 in good health and CMV-seronegative. The sequenced sample consisted of PBMCs. This sequence joins TRBV7-9 and TRBJ2-1; TRBD1 might be the D (6 bases). CDR3 bases: TGTGCCAGCAGCTTAGATTATACAGGGTCGAATGAGCAGTTCTTC. Translating gives CASSLDYTGSNEQFF.